Below, 5 T cell receptor beta chains from the same sample are listed, as sequenced in a study of T cells after somatic rescue of genetic block. The table came from immunoSEQ multiplex PCR; TCRdb's copy has only in-frame clones and leaves some out. Among about 120,000 clones listed, 75% to 95% were seen once. The specimen was peripheral blood mononuclear cells (PBMCs). These receptors all stem from a woman aged 18-29 years.

This chain joins TRBV6-5 and TRBJ1-5; D not resolved. Germline values: CDR1 MNHEY, CDR2 SVGAGI. Trimming removed 8 bases from V and 0 bases from J, with 14 bases in between. This CDR3 comprises 15 residues. The CDR3 coding sequence is TGTGCCAGCGGTCTAGATGGGGTTAGCAATCAGCCCCAGCATTTT. Protein sequence: CASGLDGVSNQPQHF.

This chain connects TRBV28 to TRBJ2-1; TRBD2 matches at 8 bases. This CDR3 is built from 15 residues. Germline V gene lookup returns CDR1 MDHEN and CDR2 SYDVKM. Trimming at V came to 6 bases and at J to 3 bases, leaving 7 bases not matched to a gene. The CDR3 is CASSPRGAGYNEQFF. As DNA, the CDR3 is TGTGCCAGCAGCCCGCGGGGGGCGGGCTACAATGAGCAGTTCTTC. The variable domain in full, with the rest retrieved from reference TRBV28 and TRBJ2-1, is DVKVTQSSRYLVKRTGEKVFLECVQDMDHENMFWYRQDPGLGLRLIYFSYDVKMKEKGDIPEGYSVSREKKERFSLILESASTNQTSMYLCASSPRGAGYNEQFFGPGTRLTVL.

This chain uses TRBV7-2 with TRBJ1-5; D is unresolved. The V and J ends lost 1 base and 6 bases respectively, with 10 bases between them. This CDR3 has 14 residues. Looked up from germline, CDR1 is SGHTA and CDR2 is FQGNSA. CDR3 amino acids: CASSLGQDGQPQHF. DNA for the CDR3: TGTGCCAGCAGCTTAGGGCAGGACGGTCAGCCCCAGCATTTT.

J is TRBJ1-3 and V is TRBV7-8; D gene unclear. CDR3 length: 14 residues. Germline loops: CDR1 SGHVS, CDR2 FQNEAQ. Trimming shortened V by 2 bases and J by 9 bases, and 14 bases separated the two germline ends. CDR3 region: CASSLLVLGSTIYF. DNA of the CDR3: TGTGCCAGCAGCTTACTGGTTCTTGGCAGCACCATATATTTT.

For this clone: This CDR3 is also generated by other DNA sequences in the sample. The chain joins TRBV18 to TRBJ1-4; tentatively, D is TRBD1 (5 bases). Trimming shortened V by 2 bases and J by 2 bases, and 6 bases separated the two germline ends. CDR1 and CDR2 (germline): KGHSH, LQKENI. The CDR3 is 14 residues long. The CDR3 reads CASSPGATNEKLFF. For the CDR3, the DNA is TGTGCCAGCTCACCAGGGGCTACTAATGAAAAACTGTTTTTT.